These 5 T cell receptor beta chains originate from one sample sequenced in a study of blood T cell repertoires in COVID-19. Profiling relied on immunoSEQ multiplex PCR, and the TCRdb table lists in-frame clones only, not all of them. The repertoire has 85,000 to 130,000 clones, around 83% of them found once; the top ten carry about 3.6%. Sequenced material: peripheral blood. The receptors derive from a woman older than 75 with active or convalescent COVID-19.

CDR3 region: CASSYQGQLNTGELFF. Written as DNA, the CDR3 is TGTGCCAGCAGTTACCAGGGACAGTTGAACACCGGGGAGCTGTTTTTT. The V and J genes are TRBV6-2 or TRBV6-3 and TRBJ2-2; 7 bases are shared with TRBD1. CDR3 length: 16 amino acids. The germline V gene encodes CDR1 MNHEY and CDR2 SVGEGT. With V trimmed by 2 bases and J by 1 base, 4 bases remained unmatched.

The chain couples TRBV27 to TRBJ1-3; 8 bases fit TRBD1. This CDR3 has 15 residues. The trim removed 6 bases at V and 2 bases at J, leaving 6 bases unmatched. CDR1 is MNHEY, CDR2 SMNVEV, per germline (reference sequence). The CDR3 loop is CASSRTGRAGNTIYF. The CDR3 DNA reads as TGTGCCAGCAGCAGGACAGGGAGAGCTGGAAACACCATATATTTT.

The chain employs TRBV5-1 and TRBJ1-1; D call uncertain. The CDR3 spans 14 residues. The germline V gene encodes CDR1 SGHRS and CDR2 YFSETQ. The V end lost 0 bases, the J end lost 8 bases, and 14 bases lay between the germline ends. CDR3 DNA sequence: TGCGCCAGCAGCTTGGTTGCGGGAACGGGGGAAGCTTTCTTT. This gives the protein CASSLVAGTGEAFF.

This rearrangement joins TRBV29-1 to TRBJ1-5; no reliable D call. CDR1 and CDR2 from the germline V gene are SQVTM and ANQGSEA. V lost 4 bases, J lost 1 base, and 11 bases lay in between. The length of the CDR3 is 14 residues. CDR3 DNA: TGCAGCGTTGCCTCAGGAGGAAGCAATCAGCCCCAGCATTTT. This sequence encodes CSVASGGSNQPQHF.

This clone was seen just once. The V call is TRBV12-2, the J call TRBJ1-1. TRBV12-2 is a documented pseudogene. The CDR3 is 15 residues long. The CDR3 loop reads CASRLGGIGNTEAFF. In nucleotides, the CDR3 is TGTGCAAGTCGCTTAGGAGGGATTGGGAACACTGAAGCTTTCTTT.